Described below is a single T cell receptor beta chain sequence and its context. Compared with the rest of its sample, this clonotype is large (0.1 to 1%). What antigen it recognizes has not been identified. Base qualities are not provided; no much larger clone lies one nucleotide away. The sample comes from a study of CD4 T cell repertoires and nickel (dated by TCRdb to 2018 to 2021). Library preparation employed RT-PCR. For sequencing, an Illumina MiSeq was employed. TCRdb reworked the public reads: Q25 trimming with fastp, MiXCR clone assembly, productive beta chains retained. Under each unique CDR3 protein, matching rows form one entry showing the most common genes and DNA. Present in this sample are hundreds of distinct CDR3 sequences, about 45% of which were seen just once. Clones ranked in the top ten supply approximately 15% of the sample. The germline V gene yields SQVTM for CDR1 and ANQGSEA for CDR2. The CDR3, from cysteine to phenylalanine, totals 13 residues. The read is trimmed to its CDR3 DNA, 39 bases read in frame from base 1. The trim is 7 bases for V and 0 bases for J, with a gap of 12 bases between the germline ends.

The origin of this receptor is a human donor in a nickel allergy study, with or without nickel allergy (not recorded which). It is not recorded whether this sample comes from one donor or several. The sequencing input was CD4+ T cells from blood, not recorded whether cultured. In this chain, TRBV29-1 is recombined with TRBJ1-1, and possibly TRBD1, on 5 matching bases. The sequenced DNA is TGCAGCGGAAGGGGTGTCATGAACACTGAAGCTTTCTTT. This gives the protein CSGRGVMNTEAFF.